One T cell receptor (beta chain) is described in this entry. TCRdb keeps only in-frame clones here, not all; method: immunoSEQ multiplex PCR. The table records roughly 430,000 clones, over 75% of them present only once. This sample was included in a study of blood T cell repertoires in COVID-19. Study-level information: Sites across the United States, Italy and Spain contributed samples from acute and convalescent COVID-19. PBMCs, B-cell-depleted T cells, or T cells were the source of the cDNA or gDNA that made up the material.

Those who participated ranged in age from about 18 to 89 years and resided in roughly 26 US areas. Participants had their cohort set by participant-reported clinical history. With 3 bases clipped from V and 6 bases from J, the junction kept 11 bases outside the gene matches. The V gene's germline CDR1 is SEHNR and CDR2 FQNEAQ (reference sequence). CDR3 length: 15 residues. This TCR came from a woman in her thirties or forties with acute COVID-19. The gene calls are TRBV7-9 and TRBJ2-7, with 7 nucleotides matching TRBD1. The specimen was PBMCs or T cells enriched from blood (not recorded which). Here the CDR3 DNA reads TGTGCCAGCAGCTTTGTCGGGACAGTTTATCCCGAGCAGTACTTC. The encoded protein is CASSFVGTVYPEQYF.